This T cell receptor (beta chain) is from a study of blood T cell repertoires in COVID-19. About the research overall: Acute and convalescent COVID-19 specimens originated in the United States, Italy and Spain. PBMCs, B-cell-depleted T cells, or T cells provided the cDNA or gDNA that made up the material.

Germline V gene sequence: CDR1 LGHDT, CDR2 YNNKEL (reference sequence). The CDR3 is 19 amino acids. V was pared by 0 bases and J by 6 bases, with 26 bases between. This clone was recorded a few times. As processed by the authors: Nucleated cell number was recorded as an estimate derived from reference gene primer amplification. Sequencing was performed with immunoSEQ multiplex PCR; in TCRdb, only in-frame clones are kept and a portion is missing. V and J calls and clone size are as listed in that table; D and trimming were resolved from the DNA. Here the sample spans 110,000 or so clones, about 88% being singletons.

V gene TRBV3-1 (or the pseudogene TRBV3-2) combines with J gene TRBJ1-2, with D possibly TRBD1 on 6 matching bases. This receptor was taken from a man aged 40-49 years with acute or convalescent COVID-19. Sequencing used peripheral blood. The CDR3 region is CASSQEGIYITGSKDGYTF. The CDR3 DNA reads TGTGCCAGCAGCCAAGAAGGGATCTATATAACAGGGAGTAAGGATGGCTACACCTTC.